A selection of T cell receptor beta chains follows, all from one sample in a study of cytomegalovirus exposure and HLA in healthy donors. TCRdb's copy holds only in-frame clones and misses some; the assay was immunoSEQ multiplex PCR. The table lists more than 45,000 clones. The sample taken for sequencing was PBMCs. Receptor source: a male donor in good health and CMV-seronegative. The CDR3 runs from the conserved cysteine through the conserved F or W. D genes are given only for firm matches.

cdr3_nt,cdr3_aa,cdr3_length,j_call,d_call,v_call
TGTGCCAGCAGCACAGACTACAATGAGCAGTTCTTC,CASSTDYNEQFF,12,TRBJ2-1,-,TRBV11-3
TGTGCCAGCAGCTTAAACAGGGCAGGGGGCGGTAAGGGTGAAGCTTTCTTT,CASSLNRAGGGKGEAFF,17,TRBJ1-1,TRBD1,TRBV7-9
TGCGCCAGCAGCGCATCGACAGGGCGGGTGAGGGTGGCCACTGAAGCTTTCTTT,CASSASTGRVRVATEAFF,18,TRBJ1-1,TRBD1,TRBV5-1
TGTGCCTGGGGGACAGGGGGGGACCAAGAGACCCAGTACTTC,CAWGTGGDQETQYF,14,TRBJ2-5,TRBD1,TRBV30
TGTGCCACCAGCAGGAGGAAAGGGGGGGACACTGAAGCTTTCTTT,CATSRRKGGDTEAFF,15,TRBJ1-1,-,TRBV15
TGTGCCAGCAGTTCCCCGACTAGCGGGGCCGAAGATGAGCAGTTCTTC,CASSSPTSGAEDEQFF,16,TRBJ2-1,TRBD2,TRBV28
TGTGCCAGCAGCTTGTTCAGATCGTCTGGAAACACCATATATTTT,CASSLFRSSGNTIYF,15,TRBJ1-3,-,TRBV5-6
TGCGCCAGCAGCTTGACGGGACAGGGGATGAATTCACCCCTCCACTTT,CASSLTGQGMNSPLHF,16,TRBJ1-6,TRBD1,TRBV5-1
TGTGCCAGCAGCTTAGACAGGCGGACACAAGATACGCAGTATTTT,CASSLDRRTQDTQYF,15,TRBJ2-3,-,TRBV11-2
TGTGCCAGCTCGATTATACAGGAGAACACTGAAGCTTTCTTT,CASSIIQENTEAFF,14,TRBJ1-1,-,TRBV18
TGTGCCAGCATGGCGGAAAGGAACACTGAAGCTTTCTTT,CASMAERNTEAFF,13,TRBJ1-1,-,TRBV7-9
TGTGCCAGCAGTCCGAACGGAGGGGTCAGCGAGCAGTACTTC,CASSPNGGVSEQYF,14,TRBJ2-7,-,TRBV6-5
TGTGCCAGCACAGACAGTCCGAACACCGGGGAGCTGTTTTTT,CASTDSPNTGELFF,14,TRBJ2-2,-,TRBV2
TGTGCCAGCAGCTTGTTACCAGGAAACACTGAAGCTTTCTTT,CASSLLPGNTEAFF,14,TRBJ1-1,-,TRBV7-2
TGTGCCAGCAGTGAGGGACAGGGTAGCGACGAGCAGTACTTC,CASSEGQGSDEQYF,14,TRBJ2-7,TRBD1,TRBV6-1
TGTGCCTGGAGTCCAGGGGAAAGGTACGAGCAGTACTTC,CAWSPGERYEQYF,13,TRBJ2-7,-,TRBV30
TGCGCCAGCAGCCAAGACGGGGGGCGGGCGGACAATGAGCAGTTCTTC,CASSQDGGRADNEQFF,16,TRBJ2-1,-,TRBV4-1
TGCAGCGTTGTTTCAGGGGCGGCCGGGGAGCTGTTTTTT,CSVVSGAAGELFF,13,TRBJ2-2,-,TRBV29-1
TGTGCCAGTAGTATTGAGGGGGTGGTTGATGAAGCTTTCTTT,CASSIEGVVDEAFF,14,TRBJ1-1,-,TRBV19
TGTGCCAGCTCACCCTCTACGGGAGACAATAGCAATCAGCCCCAGCATTTT,CASSPSTGDNSNQPQHF,17,TRBJ1-5,-,TRBV18
TGTGCCAGCTCGTCCGGGACAGACACCTATGGCTACACCTTC,CASSSGTDTYGYTF,14,TRBJ1-2,TRBD1,TRBV18
TGTGCCTGGAATTCCCCCGACAATGAGCAGTTCTTC,CAWNSPDNEQFF,12,TRBJ2-1,-,TRBV30
TGTGCCAGTAGTATAGATGCCGGGATAAGGGAGGTCGGGGAGCTGTTTTTT,CASSIDAGIREVGELFF,17,TRBJ2-2,-,TRBV19
TGCGCCAGCAGCCAAGGAAGAGGGGGATCGATTTCACCCCTCCACTTT,CASSQGRGGSISPLHF,16,TRBJ1-6,-,TRBV4-3
TGTGCCAGCAGCCCCCCCATCGACAGGGCAGATGGCTACACCTTC,CASSPPIDRADGYTF,15,TRBJ1-2,TRBD1,TRBV7-2
TGTGCCAGTAATCCCCCGAGGGCAGGAGGGGAGACTGAAGCTTTCTTT,CASNPPRAGGETEAFF,16,TRBJ1-1,-,TRBV19
TGTGCCAGCAGTCGGGACAGGGGGCGTCTGACCCAGTACTTC,CASSRDRGRLTQYF,14,TRBJ2-5,TRBD1,TRBV27
TGCGCCAGCAGTGAGTCTATTACAGGGGGCGCCGGTGGCTACACCTTC,CASSESITGGAGGYTF,16,TRBJ1-2,TRBD1,TRBV10-1
TGTGCCAGCAGCTTGGGACAGGGGGCCCACACTGAAGCTTTCTTT,CASSLGQGAHTEAFF,15,TRBJ1-1,TRBD1,TRBV5-4
TGTGCCAGTAGTATAGGTCGTCAAGAGACCCAGTACTTC,CASSIGRQETQYF,13,TRBJ2-5,-,TRBV19
TGTGCCAGCAGCCAACGACAGAGTACCTACGAGCAGTACTTC,CASSQRQSTYEQYF,14,TRBJ2-7,-,TRBV7-2
TGCGCCAGCAGCTTTAACAGGGGTCAAAATTCACCCCTCCACTTT,CASSFNRGQNSPLHF,15,TRBJ1-6,TRBD1,TRBV5-1
TGTGCCAGCACTCGCGGGGGAAAGTACGAGCAGTACTTC,CASTRGGKYEQYF,13,TRBJ2-7,TRBD2,TRBV6-1
TGTGCCTGGACCGCGGGCAGGGGGATTTGGGGCTACACCTTC,CAWTAGRGIWGYTF,14,TRBJ1-2,TRBD1,TRBV30
TGCGCCAGCAGCTTGGTGTCAGGGGGAAACTATGGCTACACCTTC,CASSLVSGGNYGYTF,15,TRBJ1-2,TRBD1,TRBV5-1
TGTGCCAGCAGCCAAGATCGGGATAGAGATACGCAGTATTTT,CASSQDRDRDTQYF,14,TRBJ2-3,-,TRBV4-2
TGCGCCAGCAGCTCGAGAGCTAGCGGGGGCCAAGAGACCCAGTACTTC,CASSSRASGGQETQYF,16,TRBJ2-5,TRBD2,TRBV5-1
TGTGCCATCAGTGATCCACAGGGTTCCGCCGGGGAGCTGTTTTTT,CAISDPQGSAGELFF,15,TRBJ2-2,-,TRBV10-3
TGTGCCAGCAGCCAACACGGCACAGATACGCAGTATTTT,CASSQHGTDTQYF,13,TRBJ2-3,-,TRBV7-9
TGTGCCAGCGCAGGGGGTGATGAAAAACTGTTTTTT,CASAGGDEKLFF,12,TRBJ1-4,TRBD1,TRBV6-5
TGTGCCAGCAGCCGGGGGAGCCCGACATTAGGCGGGGAGCTGTTTTTT,CASSRGSPTLGGELFF,16,TRBJ2-2,-,TRBV9